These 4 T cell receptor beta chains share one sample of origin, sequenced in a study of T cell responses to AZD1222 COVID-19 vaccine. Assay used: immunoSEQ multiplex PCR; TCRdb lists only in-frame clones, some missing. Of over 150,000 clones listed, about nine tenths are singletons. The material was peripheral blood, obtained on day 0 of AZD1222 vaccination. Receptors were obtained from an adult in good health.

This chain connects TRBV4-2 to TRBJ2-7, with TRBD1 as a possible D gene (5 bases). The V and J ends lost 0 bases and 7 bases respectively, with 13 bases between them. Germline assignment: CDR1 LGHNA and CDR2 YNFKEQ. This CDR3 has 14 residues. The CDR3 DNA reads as TGTGCCAGCAGCCAAGATTTCGTCTCAGGGGAGCAGTACTTC. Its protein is CASSQDFVSGEQYF.

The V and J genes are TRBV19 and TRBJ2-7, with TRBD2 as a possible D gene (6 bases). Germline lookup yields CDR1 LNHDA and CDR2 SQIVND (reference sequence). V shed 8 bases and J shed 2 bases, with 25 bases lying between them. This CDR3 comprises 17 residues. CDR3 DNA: TGTGCCAGTTCACTCGCGCGGGCGGGACGGGATACCTACGAGCAGTACTTC. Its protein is CASSLARAGRDTYEQYF.

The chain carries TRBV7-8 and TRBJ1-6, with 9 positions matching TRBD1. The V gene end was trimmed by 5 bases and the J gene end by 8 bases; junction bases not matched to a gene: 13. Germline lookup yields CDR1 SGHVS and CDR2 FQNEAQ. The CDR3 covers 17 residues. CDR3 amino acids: CASSPTPGQGGYSPLHF. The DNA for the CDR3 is TGTGCCAGCAGCCCGACACCGGGACAGGGTGGGTATTCACCCCTCCACTTT.

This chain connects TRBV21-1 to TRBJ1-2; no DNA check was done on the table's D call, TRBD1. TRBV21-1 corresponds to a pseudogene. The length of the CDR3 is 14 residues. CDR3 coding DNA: TGTGCCAGCAGCAAAGTTTACAGGGCAAAAGGCTACACCTTC. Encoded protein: CASSKVYRAKGYTF.